The 28 T cell receptor beta chains given below trace back to one sample, sequenced in a study of blood T cell repertoires in COVID-19. This table comes from immunoSEQ multiplex PCR, and its TCRdb copy is limited to in-frame clones, with some not included. The sample lists 35,000 to 45,000 clones, about 77% occurring once. Sequenced: peripheral blood. Every receptor here comes from a man in his fifties or sixties with acute or convalescent COVID-19.

The chain couples TRBV24-1 to TRBJ2-2; 7 nucleotides agree with TRBD2. The ends lost 4 bases at V and 6 bases at J; junction bases unmatched: 7. Germline V lookup: CDR1 KGHDR, CDR2 SFDVKD. The CDR3 spans 15 residues. CDR3: CATSDPGSGAGELFF. DNA of the CDR3: TGTGCCACCAGTGACCCAGGCAGCGGGGCCGGGGAGCTGTTTTTT.

The CDR3 spells CATSDKQAGAYEQYF. The CDR3 DNA is TGTGCCACCAGTGATAAACAAGCGGGAGCTTACGAGCAGTACTTC. V is TRBV24-1 and J is TRBJ2-7; 8 positions match TRBD2. Germline V lookup: CDR1 KGHDR, CDR2 SFDVKD. V trimming: 3 bases; J trimming: 4 bases; junction bases outside the gene matches: 7. The CDR3 extends over 15 amino acids.

The chain is built from TRBV30 and TRBJ1-4; the D gene is possibly TRBD1 (5 bases). V was pared by 6 bases and J by 8 bases, with 10 bases between. Germline V gene sequence: CDR1 GTSNPN, CDR2 SVGIG (reference sequence). The CDR3 spans 11 residues. The CDR3 loop is CACRRGEKLFF. CDR3 nucleotides: TGTGCCTGCCGGCGGGGCGAAAAACTGTTTTTT.

The chain employs TRBV19 and TRBJ2-1; the match to TRBD2 covers 8 bases. The J segment lost 0 bases and the V segment lost 2 bases, leaving 15 bases of the junction unmatched. The V gene's germline CDR1 is LNHDA and CDR2 SQIVND (reference sequence). This CDR3 is 20 amino acids long. The CDR3 nucleotides read TGTGCCAGTAGTATAAATGGACTAGCTCGGGTGGTTAGCTCCTACAATGAGCAGTTCTTC. It is translated as CASSINGLARVVSSYNEQFF.

This chain joins TRBV7-2 and TRBJ2-2; 7 bases map to TRBD2. The germline V gene has CDR1 SGHTA and CDR2 FQGNSA. The CDR3 sequence is 16 residues long. Trimming removed 3 bases from V and 8 bases from J; junction bases left unmatched: 12. In nucleotides, the CDR3 is TGTGCCAGCAGCTTGTCGACTCCCGGGGGGAGGGGGGAGCTGTTTTTT. Translation: CASSLSTPGGRGELFF.

V is TRBV24-1 and J is TRBJ2-2; 9 bases fit TRBD1. Germline CDR1 KGHDR, CDR2 SFDVKD. The J segment lost 1 base and the V segment lost 4 bases, leaving 6 bases of the junction unmatched. The CDR3 is made up of 17 amino acids. CDR3 coding DNA: TGTGCCACCAGTGACACAGTGGACAGGGGGAACACCGGGGAGCTGTTTTTT. This translates into CATSDTVDRGNTGELFF.

V is TRBV11-3 and J is TRBJ2-3; a possible D gene is TRBD2 (6 bases). CDR1 SGHNT and CDR2 YENEEA come from the germline V gene. The V gene lost 0 bases and the J gene lost 1 base, with 8 bases spanning the gap. The CDR3 has 15 amino acids. This CDR3 is CASSLDGTRTDTQYF. CDR3 in DNA: TGTGCCAGCAGCTTAGACGGGACTCGCACAGATACGCAGTATTTT.

The chain couples TRBV28 to TRBJ2-3; D perhaps matches TRBD2 (6 bases). This CDR3 is built from 15 residues. CDR1 is MDHEN and CDR2 is SYDVKM in the germline V gene. The ends were cut back, 6 bases at V and 1 base at J, with 14 bases in the middle. The CDR3 sequence: CASSDSGTRTDTQYF. CDR3 bases: TGTGCCAGCAGCGATAGCGGAACTCGCACAGATACGCAGTATTTT.

The chain uses TRBV6-2 or TRBV6-3 and TRBJ2-2; 8 positions match TRBD2. The CDR3 consists of 15 residues. Germline lookup yields CDR1 MNHEY and CDR2 SVGEGT. With 5 bases clipped from V and 7 bases from J, the junction kept 9 bases outside the gene matches. The CDR3 coding sequence is TGTGCCAGCAGTACACCCGGGACTAGTTTCGGGGAGCTGTTTTTT. This codes for CASSTPGTSFGELFF.

The V call is TRBV28, the J call TRBJ1-5, with 9 bases fitting TRBD1. The CDR3 runs 15 residues. The germline gives CDR1 MDHEN, CDR2 SYDVKM. V was clipped by 7 bases and J by 8 bases; unmatched bases: 12. CDR3 sequence (DNA): TGTGCCAGCAACTGGGGGACAGGGAGGGTAGAGCCCCAGCATTTT. Its protein is CASNWGTGRVEPQHF.

The V and J genes are TRBV29-1 and TRBJ1-1; 8 nucleotides line up with TRBD1. V lost 6 bases to trimming and J lost 5 bases; unmatched junction nucleotides: 5. Looked up from germline, CDR1 is SQVTM and CDR2 is ANQGSEA. This CDR3 spans 12 amino acids. This chain's CDR3 is CSVDRGRTEAFF. The CDR3 DNA is TGCAGCGTCGACAGGGGAAGGACTGAAGCTTTCTTT.

The genes are TRBV25-1 and TRBJ1-1; D is uncertain. This CDR3 spans 14 amino acids. The germline V gene has CDR1 MGHDK and CDR2 SYGVNS. V was shortened by 2 bases and J by 9 bases, with 16 bases between the two germline ends. The CDR3 here is CASSEILFPVQAFF. The DNA for the CDR3 is TGTGCCAGCAGTGAAATTTTGTTCCCCGTTCAAGCTTTCTTT.

The chain joins TRBV5-4 to TRBJ2-3, with TRBD2 matching over 7 bases. The CDR3 covers 17 residues. The V and J ends lost 0 bases and 3 bases, in that order; junction bases with no gene match: 10. Germline V CDR1 and CDR2: SGHNT, YYREEE (reference sequence). This chain's CDR3 is CASSLAKRDPMTDTQYF. The CDR3 DNA reads as TGTGCCAGCAGCTTGGCCAAGCGGGACCCAATGACAGATACGCAGTATTTT. The full variable domain, in which reference TRBV5-4 and TRBJ2-3 provide the parts outside the CDR3, is ETGVTQSPTHLIKTRGQQVTLRCSSQSGHNTVSWYQQALGQGPQFIFQYYREEENGRGNFPPRFSGLQFPNYSSELNVNALELDDSALYLCASSLAKRDPMTDTQYFGPGTRLTVL.

In its sample, this clone is medium-sized (0.01 to 0.1%). The DNA of the CDR3 is TGTGCCAGCAGTTTAATCCCGGGTCAGCCCCAGCATTTT. Translation: CASSLIPGQPQHF. V usage is TRBV27 and J usage is TRBJ1-5; D gene ambiguous. Trimming took 2 bases from V and 6 from J, leaving 8 bases between them. This CDR3 has 13 residues. CDR1 MNHEY and CDR2 SMNVEV come from the germline V gene (reference sequence).

This clone was detected a few times. The chain is built from TRBV2 and TRBJ1-1, with TRBD1 as a possible D gene (5 bases). This CDR3 contains 14 residues. Trimming cost V 8 bases and J 4 bases, with 17 bases left between them. Germline V gene lookup returns CDR1 SNHLY and CDR2 FYNNEI. The CDR3, as DNA: TGTGCCAGCTACCTAGGGACTGCTACCACTGAAGCTTTCTTT. Its protein product is CASYLGTATTEAFF. Full variable domain (rest looked up from reference TRBV2 and TRBJ1-1): EPEVTQTPSHQVTQMGQEVILRCVPISNHLYFYWYRQILGQKVEFLVSFYNNEISEKSEIFDDQFSVERPDGSNFTLKIRSTKLEDSAMYFCASYLGTATTEAFFGQGTRLTVV.

The V call is TRBV9, the J call TRBJ1-5, with 7 positions matching TRBD1. The V segment lost 1 base and the J segment 7 bases; nucleotides outside the gene matches: 5. The CDR3 runs 14 residues. Germline assignment: CDR1 SGDLS and CDR2 YYNGEE. In DNA form, the CDR3 reads TGTGCCAGCAGCGTATCAGGGGGGAGGCAGCCCCAGCATTTT. This encodes CASSVSGGRQPQHF.

This rearrangement joins TRBV6-5 to TRBJ1-1; 7 bases map to TRBD1. The V and J ends lost 6 bases and 6 bases, in that order; junction bases with no gene match: 7. Looked up from germline, CDR1 is MNHEY and CDR2 is SVGAGI. This CDR3 spans 13 amino acids. CDR3 coding DNA: TGTGCCAGCAGAAAACAGGGGTTCGCTGAAGCTTTCTTT. Translated, it gives CASRKQGFAEAFF.

This chain joins TRBV6-5 and TRBJ2-7; 8 positions match TRBD2. The CDR3 sequence is 14 residues long. Germline-derived CDR1 and CDR2 are MNHEY and SVGAGI. The CDR3 is CATAQAGVLYEQYF. The CDR3 DNA sequence: TGTGCTACAGCACAAGCGGGAGTTCTCTACGAGCAGTACTTC.

V is TRBV7-9 and J is TRBJ1-1; D remains ambiguous. Trimming stripped 5 bases from V and 11 bases from J, with 12 bases between. This CDR3 is built from 11 residues. Germline CDR1 and CDR2: SEHNR and FQNEAQ (reference sequence). The DNA for the CDR3 is TGTGCCAGCAGCGCGGGCCAGAGGGCTTTCTTT. This encodes CASSAGQRAFF.

This clone was counted between two and nine times. V is TRBV11-3 and J is TRBJ2-7; 11 bases align to TRBD2. Germline CDR1 is SGHNT and CDR2 is YENEEA. With V trimmed by 0 bases and J by 0 bases, 10 bases remained unmatched. The CDR3 length is 19 residues. For the CDR3, the DNA is TGTGCCAGCAGCTTAGACCTAGCGGGGGGATCCTGGCTCTCCTACGAGCAGTACTTC. Translating gives CASSLDLAGGSWLSYEQYF.

This clone has just a few counts. The chain couples TRBV28 to TRBJ2-7, with TRBD2 matching 7 bases. With 5 bases clipped from V and 5 bases from J, the junction kept 9 bases outside the gene matches. From germline, CDR1 is MDHEN and CDR2 SYDVKM. This CDR3 region has 14 residues. The chain's CDR3 is CASSPRRELNEQYF. The CDR3 bases are TGTGCCAGCAGTCCCCGGCGGGAGCTTAACGAGCAGTACTTC.

The genes are TRBV19 and TRBJ1-3, with 10 bases lining up with TRBD1. The J segment lost 0 bases and the V segment lost 5 bases, leaving 4 bases of the junction unmatched. CDR3 size: 16 residues. Per germline, CDR1 LNHDA and CDR2 SQIVND (reference sequence). For the CDR3, the DNA is TGTGCCAGTAGTCCACGGACAGGGGGCTCTGGAAACACCATATATTTT. It translates to CASSPRTGGSGNTIYF. The whole variable domain, filled in from reference TRBV19 and TRBJ1-3, reads DGGITQSPKYLFRKEGQNVTLSCEQNLNHDAMYWYRQDPGQGLRLIYYSQIVNDFQKGDIAEGYSVSREKKESFPLTVTSAQKNPTAFYLCASSPRTGGSGNTIYFGEGSWLTVV.

V is TRBV11-2 and J is TRBJ2-1; no clear D gene. V dropped 5 bases and J dropped 2 bases, with 13 bases sitting between them. The CDR3 loop spans 15 amino acids. Germline lookup yields CDR1 SGHAT and CDR2 FQNNGV. CDR3 region: CASSPAISPYNEQFF. CDR3 bases: TGTGCCAGCAGCCCTGCTATTTCCCCCTACAATGAGCAGTTCTTC.

The rearrangement uses TRBV10-1 and TRBJ2-7; the match to TRBD1 covers 7 bases. The germline CDR1 and CDR2 sequences are WNHNN and SYGVQD (reference sequence). This CDR3 spans 13 amino acids. The V gene end was trimmed by 2 bases and the J gene end by 6 bases; junction bases not matched to a gene: 4. CDR3 residues: CASSEATGAEQYF. As DNA, the CDR3 is TGCGCCAGCAGTGAGGCCACAGGGGCCGAGCAGTACTTC.

The genes are TRBV12-3 or TRBV12-4 and TRBJ1-3; D remains unclear. The CDR3 runs to 13 residues. The V end lost 7 bases, the J end lost 4 bases, and 11 bases lay between the germline ends. The CDR3 region is CASTTLAGNTIYF. In nucleotides, the CDR3 is TGTGCCAGCACCACCTTGGCAGGAAACACCATATATTTT.

The chain links TRBV5-1 to TRBJ1-5; D not resolved. The V gene lost 0 bases and the J gene lost 0 bases, with 7 bases spanning the gap. The CDR3 extends over 15 amino acids. CDR1 is SGHRS and CDR2 is YFSETQ in the germline V gene. The CDR3 sequence is CASSLDGDSNQPQHF. The CDR3 region has the DNA TGCGCCAGCAGCTTGGACGGGGATAGCAATCAGCCCCAGCATTTT.

This chain links TRBV7-9 with TRBJ2-5, with 8 bases that match TRBD2. The CDR3 has 14 residues. Trimming cost V 2 bases and J 3 bases; bases outside gene matches: 2. Looked up from germline, CDR1 is SEHNR and CDR2 is FQNEAQ (reference sequence). CDR3 loop: CASSLSAGEETQYF. CDR3 DNA: TGTGCCAGCAGCTTATCAGCGGGAGAAGAGACCCAGTACTTC.

The chain couples TRBV5-4 to TRBJ2-3; TRBD1 might be the D (6 bases). Trimming shortened V by 5 bases and J by 3 bases, and 13 bases separated the two germline ends. This CDR3 region has 14 residues. Germline CDR1 is SGHNT and CDR2 is YYREEE (reference sequence). CDR3 nucleotides: TGTGCCAGCAGTCTGGACAGTTCAACAGATACGCAGTATTTT. Protein product: CASSLDSSTDTQYF.